This TCR beta chain was profiled in a study of cytomegalovirus exposure and HLA in healthy donors. The germline V gene encodes CDR1 SGHRS and CDR2 YFSETQ. The CDR3 spans 13 residues. Trimming took 4 bases from V and 5 from J, leaving 12 bases between them. The PCR employed 60 Vbeta primers together with 13 Jbeta primers. Method: immunoSEQ multiplex PCR; TCRdb's copy keeps in-frame clones and lacks some. The table records under 250,000 clones, 70% to 80% of them present only once. Overall study results and limits: Researchers reported in a later analysis that common viral pathogens appeared linked to several top clusters. The authors confirmed in vitro that three CMV-associated chains were specific for CMV antigens.

This clone was seen more than once but under ten times. Its antigen is unidentified. The sequence came from a woman between 25 and 40 years old in good health and CMV-seronegative. The chain uses TRBV5-1 and TRBJ2-5; possible D gene TRBD2, 5 bases. Material for sequencing was PBMCs. The CDR3 DNA follows: TGCGCCAGCAGCGATGGAGGCTTGGAGACCCAGTACTTC. This sequence encodes CASSDGGLETQYF.